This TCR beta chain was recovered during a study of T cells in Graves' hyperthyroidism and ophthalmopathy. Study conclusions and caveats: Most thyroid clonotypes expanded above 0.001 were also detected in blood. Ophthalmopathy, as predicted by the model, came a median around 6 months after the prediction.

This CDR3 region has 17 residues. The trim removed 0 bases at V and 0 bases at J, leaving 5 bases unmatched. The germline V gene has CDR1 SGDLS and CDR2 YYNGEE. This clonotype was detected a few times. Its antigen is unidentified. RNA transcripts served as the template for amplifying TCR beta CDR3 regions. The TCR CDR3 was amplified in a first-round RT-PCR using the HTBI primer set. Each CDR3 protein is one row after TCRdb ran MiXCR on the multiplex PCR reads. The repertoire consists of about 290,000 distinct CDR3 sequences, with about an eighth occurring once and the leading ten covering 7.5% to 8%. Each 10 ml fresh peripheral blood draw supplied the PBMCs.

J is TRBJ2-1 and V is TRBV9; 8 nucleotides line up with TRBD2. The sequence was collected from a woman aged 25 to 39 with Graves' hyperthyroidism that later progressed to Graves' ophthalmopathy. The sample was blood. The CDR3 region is CASSVGREARSYNEQFF. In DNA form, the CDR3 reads TGTGCCAGCAGCGTAGGGCGGGAGGCTCGCTCCTACAATGAGCAGTTCTTC.